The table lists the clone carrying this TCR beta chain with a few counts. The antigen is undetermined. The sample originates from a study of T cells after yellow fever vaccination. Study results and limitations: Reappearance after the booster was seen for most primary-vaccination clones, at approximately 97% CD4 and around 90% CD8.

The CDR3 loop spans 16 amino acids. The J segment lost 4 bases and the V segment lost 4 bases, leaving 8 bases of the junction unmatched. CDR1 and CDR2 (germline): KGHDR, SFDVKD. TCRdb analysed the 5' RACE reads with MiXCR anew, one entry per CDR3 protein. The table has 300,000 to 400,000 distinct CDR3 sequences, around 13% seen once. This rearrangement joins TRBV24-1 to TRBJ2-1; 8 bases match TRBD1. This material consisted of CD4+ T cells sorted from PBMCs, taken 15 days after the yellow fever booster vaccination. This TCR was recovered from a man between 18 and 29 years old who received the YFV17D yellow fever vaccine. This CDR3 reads CATSESGTGKYNEQFF. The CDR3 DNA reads TGTGCCACCAGTGAGTCCGGGACAGGCAAATACAATGAGCAGTTCTTC.